The 9 T cell receptor beta chains below all came from one sample that was sequenced in a study of T cells after yellow fever vaccination. TCRdb ran MiXCR on the 5' RACE reads and lists one entry per CDR3 protein. This sample has some 560,000 distinct CDR3 sequences; about a sixth occur once, and the top ten carry roughly 17%. The sequencing used PBMCs, collected around 5 days after the first yellow fever vaccination. These receptors came from a man younger than 35 who received the YFV17D yellow fever vaccine.

This chain uses TRBV20-1 with TRBJ2-3, with D unresolved. V shed 5 bases and J shed 2 bases, with 8 bases lying between them. CDR3 length equals 12 residues. Germline loops: CDR1 DFQATT, CDR2 SNEGSKA (reference sequence). DNA for the CDR3: TGCAGTGCTCCGACTTTCACAGATACGCAGTATTTT. This encodes CSAPTFTDTQYF.

This clonotype has just a few counts. The gene calls are TRBV5-1 and TRBJ1-1; TRBD1 agrees at 10 bases. CDR1 SGHRS and CDR2 YFSETQ come from the germline V gene. V was pared by 4 bases and J by 6 bases, with 9 bases of the junction left unmatched. This CDR3 has 15 amino acids. CDR3 protein: CASSGGDRGSAEAFF. The DNA for the CDR3 is TGCGCCAGCAGCGGGGGGGACAGGGGATCAGCTGAAGCTTTCTTT.

A few counts support this clonotype. This rearrangement joins TRBV7-2 to TRBJ1-5, with D tentatively TRBD1 (5 bases). Germline CDR1 reads SGHTA; CDR2 reads FQGNSA. The CDR3 has 15 residues. Trimming cost V 3 bases and J 4 bases, with 13 bases left between them. CDR3 sequence: CASSFGAVLNQPQHF. Here the CDR3 DNA reads TGTGCCAGCAGCTTTGGGGCCGTACTAAATCAGCCCCAGCATTTT.

The genes are TRBV7-7 and TRBJ2-2, with 14 bases lining up with TRBD2. Per germline, CDR1 SSHAT and CDR2 FNYEAQ (reference sequence). The CDR3 covers 17 residues. With V trimmed by 5 bases and J by 6 bases, 8 bases remained unmatched. The CDR3 DNA sequence: TGTGCCAGCAGCCCAAGACTAGCGGGGGGGCCATCCGGGGAGCTGTTTTTT. This translates into CASSPRLAGGPSGELFF.

The V gene is TRBV28, the J gene TRBJ2-5, with 8 bases aligning to TRBD2. This CDR3 comprises 15 residues. The junction had 7 bases not matched to a gene; V was cut back by 2 bases and J by 5 bases. Germline-derived CDR1 and CDR2 are MDHEN and SYDVKM. This CDR3 is CASSLLSGDTETQYF. The CDR3 DNA reads as TGTGCCAGCAGTTTACTTAGCGGGGATACTGAGACCCAGTACTTC.

In nucleotides, the CDR3 is TGTGCCAGCAGCCGTTTTGGGACAGGGGACACTGAAGCTTTCTTT. Encoded protein: CASSRFGTGDTEAFF. The genes are TRBV5-5 and TRBJ1-1, with 10 bases aligning to TRBD1. This CDR3 region has 15 residues. The J segment lost 3 bases and the V segment lost 4 bases, leaving 6 bases of the junction unmatched. CDR1 and CDR2 from the germline V gene are SGHKS and YYEKEE (reference sequence). Drawing the rest from reference TRBV5-5 and TRBJ1-1, the complete variable domain is DAGVTQSPTHLIKTRGQQVTLRCSPISGHKSVSWYQQVLGQGPQFIFQYYEKEERGRGNFPDRFSARQFPNYSSELNVNALLLGDSALYLCASSRFGTGDTEAFFGQGTRLTVV.

This clonotype was counted many times. The chain recombines TRBV5-4 with TRBJ2-2, with TRBD1 matching 9 bases. The CDR3 is 15 residues long. From germline, CDR1 is SGHNT and CDR2 YYREEE (reference sequence). The V gene end was trimmed by 5 bases and the J gene end by 2 bases; junction bases not matched to a gene: 4. This chain's CDR3 is CASSQDRGNTGELFF. The DNA for the CDR3 is TGTGCCAGCAGTCAGGACAGGGGCAACACCGGGGAGCTGTTTTTT.

Written as DNA, the CDR3 is TGCAGTGCTAGGCGCAGGGGGCTTGATTCACCCCTCCACTTT. It specifies CSARRRGLDSPLHF. The chain employs TRBV20-1 and TRBJ1-6; 8 positions agree with TRBD1. Per the germline V gene, CDR1 is DFQATT and CDR2 is SNEGSKA (reference sequence). Losses at the gene ends were 3 bases for V and 8 bases for J; bases not matched to a gene: 6. The CDR3 has 14 residues.

The chain has TRBV20-1 and TRBJ2-1; maybe TRBD1 (6 bases). The V end was cut by 5 bases, the J end by 9 bases, with 11 bases between. There are 11 residues in the CDR3. Germline V gene sequence: CDR1 DFQATT, CDR2 SNEGSKA (reference sequence). Written as DNA, the CDR3 is TGCAGTGCTGGGGGACAACGTGAGCAGTTCTTC. This gives the protein CSAGGQREQFF.